This T cell receptor (beta chain) was sequenced during a study of T cell responses to AZD1222 COVID-19 vaccine. Remarks on this clone: The antigen is unknown.

Trimming cost V 3 bases and J 4 bases, with 13 bases left between them. Germline V CDR1 and CDR2: LNHDA, SQIVND (reference sequence). The CDR3 has 15 amino acids. Generated by immunoSEQ multiplex PCR, the TCRdb table keeps only in-frame clones and is missing some. The sample yields approximately 120,000 clones, more than 80% seen once. Whole-study results and caveats: Just a handful of AZD1222 recipients tested seropositive at baseline.

The sequence derives from an adult who received the AZD1222 COVID-19 vaccine. This material consisted of peripheral blood, taken 28 days after the second AZD1222 dose. The chain carries TRBV19 and TRBJ1-5; possibly TRBD1 for D (6 bases). The CDR3 region has the DNA TGTGCCAGTAGTATGGTCGGGACACGTAATCAGCCCCAGCATTTT. This translates into CASSMVGTRNQPQHF.